The rows below give T cell receptor beta chains drawn from one sample of a study of T cells in Graves' hyperthyroidism and ophthalmopathy. TCRdb reprocessed the multiplex PCR reads via MiXCR and lists one record per CDR3 protein. This sample has hundreds of thousands of distinct CDR3 sequences, with roughly a sixth found just once. Input material: blood. These receptors came from a woman aged 40 to 50 with Graves' ophthalmopathy. CDR3s include the opening cysteine and the closing phenylalanine or tryptophan. The D gene is left open where the match is weak. The size field is filled for only some rows; it gives once, few, many or a size class.

D: TRBD1; size: many; V: TRBV11-2; J: TRBJ2-1; CDR3: CASRPDRGLYNEQFF; DNA: TGTGCCAGCAGACCCGACAGGGGTCTCTACAATGAGCAGTTCTTC
D: .; size: .; V: TRBV27; J: TRBJ1-5; CDR3: CASSLGVGVDQPQHF; DNA: TGTGCCAGCAGTTTGGGGGTTGGGGTGGATCAGCCCCAGCATTTT
D: TRBD1; size: .; V: TRBV6-1; J: TRBJ2-7; CDR3: CASSGQGIYEQYF; DNA: TGTGCCAGCAGCGGACAGGGAATCTACGAGCAGTACTTC
D: TRBD2; size: few; V: TRBV3-1; J: TRBJ2-5; CDR3: CASSQVAGVSETQYF; DNA: TGTGCCAGCAGCCAGGTAGCGGGAGTGAGTGAGACCCAGTACTTC
D: .; size: few; V: TRBV24-1; J: TRBJ2-1; CDR3: CATSDLGAGPRNEQFF; DNA: TGTGCCACCAGTGATTTGGGGGCAGGCCCCCGCAATGAGCAGTTCTTC
D: .; size: few; V: TRBV20-1; J: TRBJ2-2; CDR3: CSARDLKTGELFF; DNA: TGCAGTGCTAGAGATCTGAAGACCGGGGAGCTGTTTTTT
D: .; size: few; V: TRBV19; J: TRBJ1-5; CDR3: CASSPWRDNNQPQHF; DNA: TGTGCCAGTAGTCCCTGGCGGGACAACAATCAGCCCCAGCATTTT
D: TRBD1; size: few; V: TRBV11-2; J: TRBJ2-3; CDR3: CASSSTGFPQYF; DNA: TGTGCCAGCAGCTCGACAGGGTTTCCGCAGTATTTT
D: TRBD1; size: .; V: TRBV5-1; J: TRBJ1-2; CDR3: CASSLFGQGSVKGYTF; DNA: TGCGCCAGCAGTTTGTTCGGACAGGGGTCCGTGAAAGGCTACACCTTC
D: .; size: many; V: TRBV18; J: TRBJ2-7; CDR3: CASSPPSGAREQYF; DNA: TGTGCCAGCTCACCCCCCTCGGGGGCCCGTGAGCAGTACTTC
D: .; size: few; V: TRBV11-2; J: TRBJ1-2; CDR3: CASSLDRTGYTF; DNA: TGTGCCAGCAGCTTAGACAGAACGGGCTACACCTTC
D: .; size: many; V: TRBV11-2; J: TRBJ2-7; CDR3: CASSLGTAVYEQYF; DNA: TGTGCCAGCAGCTTAGGGACGGCGGTCTACGAGCAGTACTTC
D: TRBD2; size: many; V: TRBV7-9; J: TRBJ2-1; CDR3: CASSSGLVNNEQFF; DNA: TGTGCCAGCAGCTCGGGACTAGTGAACAATGAGCAGTTCTTC
D: .; size: many; V: TRBV7-7; J: TRBJ1-1; CDR3: CASSASPNTEAFF; DNA: TGTGCTAGCAGCGCCTCACCGAACACTGAAGCTTTCTTT
D: .; size: .; V: TRBV18; J: TRBJ2-5; CDR3: CASSPTGVTEETQYF; DNA: TGTGCCAGCTCACCTACCGGAGTAACGGAAGAGACCCAGTACTTC
D: .; size: many; V: TRBV6-1; J: TRBJ1-5; CDR3: CASTHDGGRAQHF; DNA: TGTGCCAGCACCCACGACGGGGGGAGGGCCCAGCATTTT
D: .; size: few; V: TRBV10-3; J: TRBJ1-1; CDR3: CAISGGLRANTEAFF; DNA: TGTGCCATCAGTGGAGGGTTGAGGGCGAACACTGAAGCTTTCTTT
D: .; size: many; V: TRBV12-3/TRBV12-4; J: TRBJ1-4; CDR3: CASSKTGIREKLFF; DNA: TGTGCCAGCAGCAAAACAGGGATCCGGGAAAAACTGTTTTTT
D: TRBD1; size: .; V: TRBV29-1; J: TRBJ1-1; CDR3: CSVEVAQGASEAFF; DNA: TGCAGCGTTGAAGTCGCTCAGGGGGCGTCGGAAGCTTTCTTT
D: .; size: many; V: TRBV11-2; J: TRBJ2-5; CDR3: CASSPALGGAETQYF; DNA: TGTGCCAGCAGCCCTGCCCTGGGGGGTGCGGAGACCCAGTACTTC
D: .; size: many; V: TRBV7-3; J: TRBJ2-5; CDR3: CASSLNRDQETQYF; DNA: TGTGCCAGCAGCTTAAATCGAGACCAAGAGACCCAGTACTTC
D: .; size: .; V: TRBV19; J: TRBJ1-1; CDR3: CASTLLGSGNTEAFF; DNA: TGTGCCAGCACCCTGCTGGGTTCAGGGAACACTGAAGCTTTCTTT
D: .; size: many; V: TRBV30; J: TRBJ2-5; CDR3: CAWSVIKETQYF; DNA: TGTGCCTGGAGTGTTATCAAAGAGACCCAGTACTTC
D: TRBD1; size: .; V: TRBV11-1; J: TRBJ1-2; CDR3: CASSYRTDRGQVYGYTF; DNA: TGTGCCAGCAGCTATCGAACCGACAGGGGGCAGGTCTATGGCTACACCTTC
D: .; size: many; V: TRBV5-1; J: TRBJ1-1; CDR3: CASGPGVGTEAFF; DNA: TGCGCCAGCGGTCCGGGGGTGGGCACTGAAGCTTTCTTT
D: .; size: many; V: TRBV3-1; J: TRBJ2-7; CDR3: CASSQEGSSEQYF; DNA: TGTGCCAGCAGCCAAGAGGGTAGCTCCGAGCAGTACTTC
D: .; size: many; V: TRBV7-9; J: TRBJ2-1; CDR3: CASSLSGFGYNEQFF; DNA: TGTGCCAGCAGCTTATCGGGGTTCGGGTACAATGAGCAGTTCTTC
D: TRBD1; size: few; V: TRBV7-6; J: TRBJ1-6; CDR3: CASSSGTGLNSPLHF; DNA: TGTGCCAGCAGCTCCGGGACAGGTTTGAATTCACCCCTCCACTTT
D: .; size: few; V: TRBV3-1; J: TRBJ2-3; CDR3: CASRGNSDTQYF; DNA: TGTGCCAGCAGGGGGAACTCAGATACGCAGTATTTT